This TCR beta chain was sequenced in a study of post-analysis software for immune sequencing data. Study-level results: Five or six TRBV segments appeared more often in patients than in controls, and TRBV5-6, TRBV5-1 and TRBV20-1 were among these.

CDR1 and CDR2 from the germline V gene are LGHNA and YNFKEQ. The length of the CDR3 is 15 residues. V lost 0 bases to trimming and J lost 9 bases, with 17 bases between them. This clonotype has a handful of counts. Antigen: not known. cDNA libraries of TCR beta carried unique molecular identifiers. Each batch of 1 to 10 million T cells produced 450,000 to 500,000 cDNA molecules. Each CDR3 protein is one row after TCRdb ran MiXCR on the PCR reads. The sample includes around 400,000 distinct CDR3 sequences, more than 30% of them seen just once. The TCR sequence derives from a girl aged 2-10 years with multiple sclerosis. The chain has TRBV4-2 and TRBJ2-5; D might be TRBD2 (6 bases). The material sequenced was blood. The CDR3 protein is CASSQDRGLTRAQYF. The CDR3 coding sequence is TGTGCCAGCAGCCAAGATAGGGGACTGACTAGGGCCCAGTACTTC.